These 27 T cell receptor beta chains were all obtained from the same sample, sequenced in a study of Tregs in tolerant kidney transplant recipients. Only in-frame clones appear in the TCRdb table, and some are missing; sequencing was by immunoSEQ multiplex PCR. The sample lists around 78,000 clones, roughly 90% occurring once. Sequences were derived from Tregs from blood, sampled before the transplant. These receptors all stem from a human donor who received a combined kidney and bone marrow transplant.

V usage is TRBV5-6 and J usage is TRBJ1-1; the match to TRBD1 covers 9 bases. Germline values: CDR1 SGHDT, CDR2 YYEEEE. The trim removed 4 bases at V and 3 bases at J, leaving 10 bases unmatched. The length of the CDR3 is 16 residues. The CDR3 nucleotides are TGTGCCAGCAGCATGATGACAGGGGGTCGGGACACTGAAGCTTTCTTT. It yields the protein CASSMMTGGRDTEAFF.

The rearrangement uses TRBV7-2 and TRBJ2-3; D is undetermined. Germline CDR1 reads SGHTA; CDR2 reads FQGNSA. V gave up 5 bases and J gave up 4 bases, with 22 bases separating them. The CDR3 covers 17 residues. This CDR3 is CASSTSRAISSADTQYF. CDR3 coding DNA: TGTGCCAGCAGCACATCCCGAGCGATCTCGAGCGCAGATACGCAGTATTTT.

Here the CDR3 reads CASSLAYTEQYF. CDR3 sequence (DNA): TGTGCCAGCAGCCTCGCCTATACCGAGCAGTACTTC. The chain is built from TRBV28 and TRBJ2-7; D uncertain. V lost 6 bases and J lost 6, with 12 bases in between. This CDR3 contains 12 residues. Germline assignment: CDR1 MDHEN and CDR2 SYDVKM.

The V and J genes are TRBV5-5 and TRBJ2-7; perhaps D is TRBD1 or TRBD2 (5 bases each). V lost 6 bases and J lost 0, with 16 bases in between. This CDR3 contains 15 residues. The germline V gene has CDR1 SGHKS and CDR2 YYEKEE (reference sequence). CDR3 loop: CASTRGAGSSYEQYF. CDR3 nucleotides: TGTGCCAGCACTCGAGGGGCGGGCAGCTCCTACGAGCAGTACTTC.

The CDR3 sequence is CASSVRTVPGANVLTF. The CDR3 DNA sequence: TGTGCCAGCAGTGTCCGGACAGTTCCTGGGGCCAACGTCCTGACTTTC. The rearrangement joins TRBV6-1 to TRBJ2-6; D possibly corresponds to TRBD1 (6 bases). Deletions cut 4 bases from V and 2 bases from J, with 12 bases between. The CDR3 is 16 amino acids. Germline lookup yields CDR1 MNHNS and CDR2 SASEGT.

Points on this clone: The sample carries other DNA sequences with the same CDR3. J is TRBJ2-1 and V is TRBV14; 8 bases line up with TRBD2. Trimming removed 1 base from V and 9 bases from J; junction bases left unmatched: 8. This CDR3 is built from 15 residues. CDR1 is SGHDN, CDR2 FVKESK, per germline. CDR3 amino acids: CASSQGQRERGEQFF. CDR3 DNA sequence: TGTGCCAGCAGCCAAGGTCAGCGGGAGAGGGGTGAGCAGTTCTTC.

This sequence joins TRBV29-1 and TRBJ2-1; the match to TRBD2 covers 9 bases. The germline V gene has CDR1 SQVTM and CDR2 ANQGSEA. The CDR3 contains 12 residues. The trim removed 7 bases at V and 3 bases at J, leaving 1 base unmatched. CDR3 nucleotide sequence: TGCAGCGATAGCGGGAGCTACAATGAGCAGTTCTTC. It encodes CSDSGSYNEQFF.

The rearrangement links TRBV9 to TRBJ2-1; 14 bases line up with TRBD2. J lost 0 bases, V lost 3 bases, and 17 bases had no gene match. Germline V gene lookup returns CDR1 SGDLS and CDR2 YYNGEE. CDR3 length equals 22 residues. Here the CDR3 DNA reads TGTGCCAGCAGCGATCCGACTTCTTGGACTAGCGGGAGGAGTAGCTCCTACAATGAGCAGTTCTTC. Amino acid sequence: CASSDPTSWTSGRSSSYNEQFF.

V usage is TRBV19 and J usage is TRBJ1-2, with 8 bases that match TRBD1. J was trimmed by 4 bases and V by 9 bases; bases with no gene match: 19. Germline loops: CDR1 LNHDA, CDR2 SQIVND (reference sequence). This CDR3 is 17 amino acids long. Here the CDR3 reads CASRGSPGQEDFYGYTF. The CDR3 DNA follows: TGTGCCAGCAGGGGGTCGCCGGGACAGGAGGATTTCTATGGCTACACCTTC.

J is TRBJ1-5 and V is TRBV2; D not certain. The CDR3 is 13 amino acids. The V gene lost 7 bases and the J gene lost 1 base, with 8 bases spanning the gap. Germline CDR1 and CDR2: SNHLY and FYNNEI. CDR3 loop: CASKRESNQPQHF. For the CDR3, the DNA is TGTGCCAGCAAGAGGGAAAGCAATCAGCCCCAGCATTTT.

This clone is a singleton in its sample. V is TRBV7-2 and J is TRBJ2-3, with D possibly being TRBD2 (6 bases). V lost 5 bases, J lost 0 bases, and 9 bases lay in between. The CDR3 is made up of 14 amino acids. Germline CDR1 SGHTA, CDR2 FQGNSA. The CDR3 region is CASSISGSTDTQYF. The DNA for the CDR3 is TGTGCCAGCAGCATTAGCGGTAGCACAGATACGCAGTATTTT.

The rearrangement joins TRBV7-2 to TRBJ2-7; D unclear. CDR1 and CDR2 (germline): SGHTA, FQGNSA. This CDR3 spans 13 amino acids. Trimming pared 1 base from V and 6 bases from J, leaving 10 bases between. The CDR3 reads CASSLDGQSEQYF. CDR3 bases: TGTGCCAGCAGCTTAGATGGGCAAAGCGAGCAGTACTTC.

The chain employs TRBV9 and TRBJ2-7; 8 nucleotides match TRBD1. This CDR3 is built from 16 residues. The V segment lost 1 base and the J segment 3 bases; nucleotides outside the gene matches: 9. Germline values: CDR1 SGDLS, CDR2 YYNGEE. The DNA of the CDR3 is TGTGCCAGCAGCGTAACCGAGACAGGGGCAGGCTACGAGCAGTACTTC. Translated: CASSVTETGAGYEQYF.

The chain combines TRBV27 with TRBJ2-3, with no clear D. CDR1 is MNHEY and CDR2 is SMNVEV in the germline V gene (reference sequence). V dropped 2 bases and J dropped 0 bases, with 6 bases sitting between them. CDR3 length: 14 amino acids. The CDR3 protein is CASSLILSTDTQYF. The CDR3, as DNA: TGTGCCAGCAGTTTAATCCTTAGCACAGATACGCAGTATTTT.

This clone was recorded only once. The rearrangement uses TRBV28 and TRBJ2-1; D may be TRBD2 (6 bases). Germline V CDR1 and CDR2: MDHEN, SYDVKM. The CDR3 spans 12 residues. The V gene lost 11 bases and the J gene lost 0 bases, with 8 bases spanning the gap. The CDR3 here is CAGGSSYNEQFF. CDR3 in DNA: TGTGCCGGGGGGAGCTCCTACAATGAGCAGTTCTTC.

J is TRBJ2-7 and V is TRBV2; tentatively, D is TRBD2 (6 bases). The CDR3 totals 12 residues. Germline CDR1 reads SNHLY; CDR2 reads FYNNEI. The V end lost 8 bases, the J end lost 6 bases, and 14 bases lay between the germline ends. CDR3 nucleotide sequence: TGTGCCAGCGGGACTCACCTGGGCGAGCAGTACTTC. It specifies CASGTHLGEQYF.

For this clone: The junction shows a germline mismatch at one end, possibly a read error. CDR3 in DNA: TGTGCCGGCAGCTTAGAGGGGGTCAATAGCAATCAGCCCCAGCATTTT. Amino acid sequence: CAGSLEGVNSNQPQHF. The chain combines TRBV7-2 with TRBJ1-5, with D perhaps matching TRBD1 (6 bases). The CDR3 contains 16 residues. Germline CDR1 is SGHTA and CDR2 is FQGNSA.

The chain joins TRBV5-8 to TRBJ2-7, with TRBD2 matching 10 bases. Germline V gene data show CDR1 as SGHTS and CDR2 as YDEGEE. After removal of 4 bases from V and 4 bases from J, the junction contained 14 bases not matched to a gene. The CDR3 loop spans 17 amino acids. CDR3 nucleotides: TGTGCCAGCAGCAGACCGGGACTAGCGACGCGAGGGTACGAGCAGTACTTC. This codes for CASSRPGLATRGYEQYF.

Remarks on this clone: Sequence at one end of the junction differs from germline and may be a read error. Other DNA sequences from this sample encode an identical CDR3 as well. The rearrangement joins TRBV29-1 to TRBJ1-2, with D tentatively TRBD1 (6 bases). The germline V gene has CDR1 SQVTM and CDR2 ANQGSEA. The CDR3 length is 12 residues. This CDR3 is CSVEDLRWGALF. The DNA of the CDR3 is TGCAGCGTTGAAGATCTGCGGTGGGGGGCCCTCTTC.

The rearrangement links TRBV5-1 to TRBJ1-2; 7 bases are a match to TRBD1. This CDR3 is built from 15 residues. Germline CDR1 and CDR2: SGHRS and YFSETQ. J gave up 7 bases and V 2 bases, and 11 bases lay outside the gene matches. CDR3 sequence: CASSLEEETGLGYTF. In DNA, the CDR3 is TGCGCCAGCAGCTTAGAAGAGGAGACAGGGCTTGGCTACACCTTC.

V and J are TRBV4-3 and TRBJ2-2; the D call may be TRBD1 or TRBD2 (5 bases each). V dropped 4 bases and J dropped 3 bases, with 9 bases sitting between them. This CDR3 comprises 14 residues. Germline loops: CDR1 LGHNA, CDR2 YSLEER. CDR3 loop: CASSRDGDTGELFF. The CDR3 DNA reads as TGCGCCAGCAGCCGGGACGGGGACACCGGGGAGCTGTTTTTT.

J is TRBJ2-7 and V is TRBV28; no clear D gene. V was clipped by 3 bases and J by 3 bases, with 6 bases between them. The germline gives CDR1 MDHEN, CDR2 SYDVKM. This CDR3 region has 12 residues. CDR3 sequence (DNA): TGTGCCAGCAGTTTCGCGGTCTACGAGCAGTACTTC. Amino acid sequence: CASSFAVYEQYF. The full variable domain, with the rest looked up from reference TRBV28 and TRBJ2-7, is DVKVTQSSRYLVKRTGEKVFLECVQDMDHENMFWYRQDPGLGLRLIYFSYDVKMKEKGDIPEGYSVSREKKERFSLILESASTNQTSMYLCASSFAVYEQYFGPGTRLTVT.

CDR3 sequence: CASSLVRGRFGELFF. CDR3 DNA: TGTGCCAGCAGCTTAGTCAGGGGCAGATTCGGTGAGCTGTTTTTT. V usage is TRBV11-3 and J usage is TRBJ2-2; D might be TRBD1 (6 bases). The CDR3 contains 15 residues. Germline V gene sequence: CDR1 SGHNT, CDR2 YENEEA. V was clipped by 1 base and J by 11 bases, with 17 bases between them.

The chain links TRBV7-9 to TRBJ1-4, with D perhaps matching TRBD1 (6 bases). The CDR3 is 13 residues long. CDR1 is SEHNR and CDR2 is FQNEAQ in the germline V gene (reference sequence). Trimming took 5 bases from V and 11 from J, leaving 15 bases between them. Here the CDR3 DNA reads TGTGCCAGCAGCCGGGACATAGAAGGGAAACTGTTTTTT. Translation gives CASSRDIEGKLFF. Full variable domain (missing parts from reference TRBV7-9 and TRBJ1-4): DTGVSQNPRHKITKRGQNVTFRCDPISEHNRLYWYRQTLGQGPEFLTYFQNEAQLEKSRLLSDRFSAERPKGSFSTLEIQRTEQGDSAMYLCASSRDIEGKLFFGSGTQLSVL.

In nucleotides, the CDR3 is TGTGCCAGCAGTGAAGTAAGGGTTGGTGAAGCTTTCTTT. Protein sequence: CASSEVRVGEAFF. The V gene is TRBV6-5, the J gene TRBJ1-1, with D unclear. Germline V gene data show CDR1 as MNHEY and CDR2 as SVGAGI. This CDR3 spans 13 amino acids. With 5 bases removed from V and 7 bases from J, the gap between germline ends came to 14 bases.

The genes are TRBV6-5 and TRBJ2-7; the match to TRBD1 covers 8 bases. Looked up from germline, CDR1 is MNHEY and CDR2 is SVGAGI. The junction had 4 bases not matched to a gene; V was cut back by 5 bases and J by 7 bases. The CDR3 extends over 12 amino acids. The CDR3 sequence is CASSATGGEQYF. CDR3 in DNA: TGTGCCAGCAGTGCCACAGGGGGTGAGCAGTACTTC.

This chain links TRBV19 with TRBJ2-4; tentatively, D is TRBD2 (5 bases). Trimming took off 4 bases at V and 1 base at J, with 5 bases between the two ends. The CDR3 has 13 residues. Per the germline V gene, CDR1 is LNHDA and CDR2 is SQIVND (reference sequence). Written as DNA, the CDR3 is TGTGCCAGTAGTAGCGGGGCCAAAAACATTCAGTACTTC. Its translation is CASSSGAKNIQYF.